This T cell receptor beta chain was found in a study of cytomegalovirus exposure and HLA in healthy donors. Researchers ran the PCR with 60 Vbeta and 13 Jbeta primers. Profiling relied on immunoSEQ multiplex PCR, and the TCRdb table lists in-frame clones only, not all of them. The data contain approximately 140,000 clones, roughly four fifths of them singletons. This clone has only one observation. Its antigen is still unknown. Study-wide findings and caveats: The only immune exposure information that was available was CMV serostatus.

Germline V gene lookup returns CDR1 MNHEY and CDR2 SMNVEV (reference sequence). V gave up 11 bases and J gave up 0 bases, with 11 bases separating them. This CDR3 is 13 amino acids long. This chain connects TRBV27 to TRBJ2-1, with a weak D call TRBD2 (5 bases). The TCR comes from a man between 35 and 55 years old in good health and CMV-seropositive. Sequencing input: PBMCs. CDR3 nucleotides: TGTGCCTCCAAGCGGAGCTCCTACAATGAGCAGTTCTTC. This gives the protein CASKRSSYNEQFF.